This is a list of T cell receptor beta chains from one sample in a study of CD8 T cells in Susac syndrome. TCRdb analysed the immunoSEQ multiplex PCR reads with MiXCR anew, one entry per CDR3 protein. This table has roughly 130,000 distinct CDR3 sequences, roughly 94% appearing once. The sample taken for sequencing was CD4+ T cells from PBMCs. Receptors originate from a human donor with multiple sclerosis. The CDR3 runs from the conserved cysteine through the conserved F or W. D genes are given only for firm matches. Expanded clones get a size class; other rows say once, few or many, or leave the size out.

size: .; V: TRBV10-1; D: .; J: TRBJ2-2; DNA: TGCGCCAGCAGGACGAACTCACTAACCGGGGAGCTGTTTTTT; CDR3: CASRTNSLTGELFF
size: .; V: TRBV5-4; D: .; J: TRBJ1-1; DNA: TGTGCCAGCAGCTTAGGGGCTCGCACTGAAGCTTTCTTT; CDR3: CASSLGARTEAFF
size: .; V: TRBV6-6; D: .; J: TRBJ2-7; DNA: TGTGCCAGCAGTTACCCCCCCCAGCAGGACGAGCAGTACTTC; CDR3: CASSYPPQQDEQYF
size: .; V: TRBV5-6; D: .; J: TRBJ2-7; DNA: TGTGCCAGCAGCTACTCTGAGTACGAGCAGTACTTC; CDR3: CASSYSEYEQYF
size: .; V: TRBV14; D: .; J: TRBJ2-7; DNA: TGTGCCAGCAGCCACCAAGAACAGCAGTACTTC; CDR3: CASSHQEQQYF
size: .; V: TRBV5-1; D: .; J: TRBJ2-3; DNA: TGCGCCAGCAGCCTCGACAGTCCCGCTGAAGATACGCAGTATTTT; CDR3: CASSLDSPAEDTQYF
size: .; V: TRBV7-2; D: .; J: TRBJ2-7; DNA: TGTGCCAGCAGCTTAAGCGGCCTGCGAAGGTTCCCCTACGAGCAGTACTTC; CDR3: CASSLSGLRRFPYEQYF
size: .; V: TRBV7-9; D: TRBD2; J: TRBJ2-1; DNA: TGTGCCAGCAGCTTCCCTAGCGGGGTAAGTGAGCAGTTCTTC; CDR3: CASSFPSGVSEQFF
size: .; V: TRBV5-4; D: .; J: TRBJ1-4; DNA: TGTGCCAGCAGCTTGGGGGACGGTGCAACTAATGAAAAACTGTTTTTT; CDR3: CASSLGDGATNEKLFF
size: .; V: TRBV19; D: .; J: TRBJ2-7; DNA: TGTGCCACCCGGGACACTACCTACGAGCAGTACTTC; CDR3: CATRDTTYEQYF
size: once; V: TRBV14; D: .; J: TRBJ1-1; DNA: TGTGCCAGCAGCCAAGCGGGGCGAACTGAAGCTTTCTTT; CDR3: CASSQAGRTEAFF
size: .; V: TRBV19; D: .; J: TRBJ2-6; DNA: TGTGCCAGTGATTTCGGGGGCGGCCCGGGGGCCAACGTCCTGACTTTC; CDR3: CASDFGGGPGANVLTF
size: .; V: TRBV5-4; D: .; J: TRBJ1-4; DNA: TGTGCCAGCAGCCTTCCGGATGAAAAACTGTTTTTT; CDR3: CASSLPDEKLFF
size: .; V: TRBV19; D: TRBD2; J: TRBJ2-7; DNA: TGTGCCAGTAACCGAGCGGGGGGGCCCTACGAGCAGTACTTC; CDR3: CASNRAGGPYEQYF
size: .; V: TRBV7-2; D: .; J: TRBJ2-5; DNA: TGTGCCAGCAGCTTAGTCGGTAGCGGAGCCCAAGAGACCCAGTACTTC; CDR3: CASSLVGSGAQETQYF
size: .; V: TRBV6-5; D: TRBD1; J: TRBJ1-1; DNA: TGTGCCAGCAGTATCACAGGGGATTTAATTGAAGCTTTCTTT; CDR3: CASSITGDLIEAFF
size: .; V: TRBV5-1; D: .; J: TRBJ2-3; DNA: TGCGCCAGCACCCCGACAGGTTTAGATACGCAGTATTTT; CDR3: CASTPTGLDTQYF
size: .; V: TRBV23-1; D: TRBD1; J: TRBJ2-5; DNA: TGCGCCAGCAGTCAAAAGCTCGACAGGGGCGCTAAGAAGGCCCAGTACTTC; CDR3: CASSQKLDRGAKKAQYF
size: .; V: TRBV6-2/TRBV6-3; D: .; J: TRBJ1-2; DNA: TGTGCCAGCAGTTTCGGCAGTCTTAACTATGGCTACACCTTC; CDR3: CASSFGSLNYGYTF
size: .; V: TRBV12-5; D: .; J: TRBJ1-5; DNA: TGTGCTAGTGGTTTGGTATCCGGGGATAGCAATCAGCCCCAGCATTTT; CDR3: CASGLVSGDSNQPQHF
size: .; V: TRBV6-2/TRBV6-3; D: .; J: TRBJ1-5; DNA: TGTGCCAGCAGTTATCGGGGCACGGGGCATTTT; CDR3: CASSYRGTGHF
size: .; V: TRBV29-1; D: .; J: TRBJ2-5; DNA: TGCAGCGTTTACCACCTGACGGGGAAGACCCAGTACTTC; CDR3: CSVYHLTGKTQYF
size: .; V: TRBV28; D: .; J: TRBJ2-7; DNA: TGTGCCAGCAGCCCAACATCGGGTCCTTTCTACGAGCAGTACTTC; CDR3: CASSPTSGPFYEQYF
size: .; V: TRBV29-1; D: TRBD1; J: TRBJ1-1; DNA: TGCAGCGTTATACAGGGGCACCCTGAAGCTTTCTTT; CDR3: CSVIQGHPEAFF
size: .; V: TRBV20-1; D: .; J: TRBJ1-3; DNA: TGCAGTGCTAGCAGGGTATCGGGAAACACCATATATTTT; CDR3: CSASRVSGNTIYF
size: .; V: TRBV30; D: TRBD1; J: TRBJ2-2; DNA: TGTGCCTGGCGTAAAACAGGGGTCAACACCGGGGAGCTGTTTTTT; CDR3: CAWRKTGVNTGELFF
size: .; V: TRBV3-1; D: TRBD2; J: TRBJ2-5; DNA: TGTGCCAGCAGCCAGTTCGAGCGGGGCGGGCCCCAGTACTTC; CDR3: CASSQFERGGPQYF
size: .; V: TRBV7-2; D: .; J: TRBJ1-4; DNA: TGTGCCAGCAGCGCCTCCGGAGGGAAAAAACTGTTTTTT; CDR3: CASSASGGKKLFF
size: .; V: TRBV9; D: .; J: TRBJ2-6; DNA: TGTGCCAGCAGCGTAGAGGGGCAGAAGAACTCTGGGGCCAACGTCCTGACTTTC; CDR3: CASSVEGQKNSGANVLTF